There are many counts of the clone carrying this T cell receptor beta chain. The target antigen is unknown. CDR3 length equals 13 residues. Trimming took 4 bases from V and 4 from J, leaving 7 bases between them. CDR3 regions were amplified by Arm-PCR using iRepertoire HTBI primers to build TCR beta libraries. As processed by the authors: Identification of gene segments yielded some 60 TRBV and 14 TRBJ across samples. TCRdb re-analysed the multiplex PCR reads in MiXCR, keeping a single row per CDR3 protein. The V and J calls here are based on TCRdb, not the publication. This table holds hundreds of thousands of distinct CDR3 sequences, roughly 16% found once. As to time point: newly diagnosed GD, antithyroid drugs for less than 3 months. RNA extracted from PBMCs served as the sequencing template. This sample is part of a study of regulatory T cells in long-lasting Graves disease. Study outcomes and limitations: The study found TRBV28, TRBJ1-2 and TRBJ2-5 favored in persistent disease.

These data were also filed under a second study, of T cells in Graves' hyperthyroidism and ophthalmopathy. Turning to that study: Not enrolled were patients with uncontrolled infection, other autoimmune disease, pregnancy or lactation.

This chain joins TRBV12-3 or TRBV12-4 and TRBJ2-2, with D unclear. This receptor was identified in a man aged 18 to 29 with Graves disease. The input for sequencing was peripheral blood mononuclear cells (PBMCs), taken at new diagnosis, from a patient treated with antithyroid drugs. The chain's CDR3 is CASSSRLTGELFF. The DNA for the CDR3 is TGTGCCAGCAGTTCCCGCCTCACCGGGGAGCTGTTTTTT.